This T cell receptor beta chain originates from a study of identical twins' blood T cells. Germline assignment: CDR1 DFQATT and CDR2 SNEGSKA (reference sequence). The length of the CDR3 is 16 residues. V was clipped by 2 bases and J by 1 base, with 15 bases between them. General study points: Shared CDR3 clonotype counts tracked mainly the product of cloneset sizes.

This clonotype has just a few counts. Its antigen is still unknown. TCRdb re-derived calls from the 5' RACE reads in MiXCR, one entry per CDR3 protein. Among 400,000 or so distinct CDR3 sequences listed, roughly 31% were seen once. This receptor was identified in a woman aged 18 to 55 in good health. Sequencing input: PBMCs. The rearrangement joins TRBV20-1 to TRBJ2-1; D might be TRBD2 (5 bases). The CDR3 sequence: CSARFPRATSYNEQFF. In nucleotides, the CDR3 is TGCAGTGCTAGATTTCCGCGGGCCACGTCCTACAATGAGCAGTTCTTC.